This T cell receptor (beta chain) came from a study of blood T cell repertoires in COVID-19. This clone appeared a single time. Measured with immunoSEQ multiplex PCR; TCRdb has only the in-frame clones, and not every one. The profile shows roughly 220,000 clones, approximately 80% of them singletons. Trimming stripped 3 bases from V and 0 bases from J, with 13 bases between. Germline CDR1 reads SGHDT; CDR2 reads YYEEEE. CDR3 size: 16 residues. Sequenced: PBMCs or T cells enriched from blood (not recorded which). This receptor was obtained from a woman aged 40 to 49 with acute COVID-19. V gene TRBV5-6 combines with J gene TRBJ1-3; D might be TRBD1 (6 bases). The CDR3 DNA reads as TGTGCCAGCAGCTCACGGACAGAAGACTCTGGAAACACCATATATTTT. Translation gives CASSSRTEDSGNTIYF.